The source of this T cell receptor beta chain is a study of CD8 T cells in ankylosing spondylitis. This clonotype showed up many times. Its target is unknown. Overall study findings and caveats: Both synovial fluid and blood in reactive arthritis had previously been reported to carry some motif variants. Ankylosing spondylitis blood appeared to carry a characteristic TCR beta motif of several highly homologous variants. Matched ankylosing spondylitis synovial fluid reportedly showed significant enrichment of disease-linked clones.

Germline loops: CDR1 SGHTA, CDR2 FQGNSA. CDR3 length: 13 amino acids. V was pared by 6 bases and J by 4 bases, with 10 bases between. Construction of TCR beta libraries was performed using quantitative 5'-RACE with molecular barcodes. TCRdb called the 5' RACE reads again in MiXCR, with one record for every CDR3 protein. The sample has about 240,000 distinct CDR3 sequences; roughly 8.6% are singletons. The sequencing sample was made of blood, either unsorted or a sorted T cell fraction (not recorded which). The clonotype originates from a male donor with ankylosing spondylitis or in good health (not recorded which). The V call is TRBV7-2, the J call TRBJ2-4; no clear D gene. The chain's CDR3 is CASSNDGKNIQYF. The CDR3, as DNA: TGTGCCAGCAGTAACGATGGGAAAAACATTCAGTACTTC.